This passage covers 25 T cell receptor beta chains from one sample sequenced in a study of blood T cell repertoires in COVID-19 (TCRdb year 2020). The library was generated by the immunoSEQ multiplex PCR assay. The immuneACCESS repertoire file appears here via TCRdb, limited to in-frame rearrangements. These files lack a portion of the clones; in checked studies, under half of the deficit traces to unresolved V genes, and the cause of the others is not known. Within this sample are about 250,000 clones, with approximately 90% of them counted one time only. The ten largest clonotypes hold more than 5% of the sample. Sequenced: PBMCs or T cells enriched from blood (not recorded which). The source is a woman in her twenties or thirties with acute COVID-19.

V is TRBV5-6 and J is TRBJ2-3; D is ambiguous. Germline-derived CDR1 and CDR2 are SGHDT and YYEEEE. V dropped 4 bases and J dropped 5 bases, with 11 bases sitting between them. The CDR3 is 13 residues long. This CDR3 reads CASSHDGRDTQYF. The CDR3 DNA sequence: TGTGCCAGCAGCCACGATGGCCGAGATACGCAGTATTTT.

Concerning this clone: The sample holds other DNA sequences that translate to the same CDR3. The rearrangement uses TRBV4-1 and TRBJ2-1; 8 nucleotides line up with TRBD2. The junction had 2 bases not matched to a gene; V was cut back by 0 bases and J by 4 bases. The length of the CDR3 is 15 residues. Germline CDR1 is MGHRA and CDR2 is YSYEKL. CDR3: CASSQELAEYNEQFF. In DNA, the CDR3 is TGCGCCAGCAGCCAAGAACTAGCGGAGTACAATGAGCAGTTCTTC.

V gene TRBV4-2 combines with J gene TRBJ1-2, with D unresolved. CDR1 is LGHNA and CDR2 is YNFKEQ in the germline V gene. The CDR3 runs 13 residues. V was shortened by 3 bases and J by 2 bases, with 7 bases between the two germline ends. The CDR3 DNA reads TGTGCCAGCAGCCAGACTCAGAACTATGGCTACACCTTC. This gives the protein CASSQTQNYGYTF.

The chain employs TRBV2 and TRBJ1-2, with 8 bases aligning to TRBD1. This CDR3 is 15 amino acids long. Germline-derived CDR1 and CDR2 are SNHLY and FYNNEI. Unmatched junction bases numbered 11, after V lost 9 bases and J lost 2 bases. CDR3 amino acids: CASKTQGAQNYGYTF. Here the CDR3 DNA reads TGTGCCAGTAAAACTCAGGGGGCGCAAAACTATGGCTACACCTTC.

Notes on this clone: The identical CDR3 is also encoded by other nucleotide sequences in the sample. The V gene is TRBV7-9, the J gene TRBJ2-7; TRBD1 agrees at 10 bases. V gave up 5 bases and J gave up 1 base; unmatched junction bases: 5. The CDR3 consists of 15 residues. CDR1 and CDR2 (germline): SEHNR, FQNEAQ (reference sequence). The CDR3 DNA reads TGTGCCAGCAGCCCGGGACAGGGGATATCCTACGAGCAGTACTTC. It specifies CASSPGQGISYEQYF.

This chain joins TRBV29-1 and TRBJ1-2; D is unclear. This CDR3 is 11 amino acids long. V shed 2 bases and J shed 4 bases, with 5 bases lying between them. Germline CDR1 is SQVTM and CDR2 is ANQGSEA. The CDR3 DNA follows: TGCAGCGTTGAACAAGCCTATGGCTACACCTTC. Protein: CSVEQAYGYTF.

The chain uses TRBV29-1 and TRBJ1-2; the D is unclear. V lost 4 bases and J lost 7, with 13 bases in between. The CDR3 length is 12 residues. Germline CDR1 is SQVTM and CDR2 is ANQGSEA. CDR3 region: CSVVPGYRGYTF. CDR3 DNA sequence: TGCAGCGTTGTGCCCGGGTATCGTGGCTACACCTTC. The whole variable domain, filled in from reference TRBV29-1 and TRBJ1-2, reads SAVISQKPSRDICQRGTSLTIQCQVDSQVTMMFWYRQQPGQSLTLIATANQGSEATYESGFVIDKFPISRPNLTFSTLTVSNMSPEDSSIYLCSVVPGYRGYTFGSGTRLTVV.

J is TRBJ2-3 and V is TRBV18; D unresolved. The ends were cut back, 0 bases at V and 5 bases at J, with 6 bases in the middle. Germline CDR1 is KGHSH and CDR2 is LQKENI. This CDR3 comprises 13 residues. The CDR3 here is CASSPPAGDTQYF. The CDR3 nucleotides read TGTGCCAGCTCACCACCGGCTGGAGATACGCAGTATTTT. Full variable domain (outside the CDR3, taken from reference TRBV18 and TRBJ2-3): NAGVMQNPRHLVRRRGQEARLRCSPMKGHSHVYWYRQLPEEGLKFMVYLQKENIIDESGMPKERFSAEFPKEGPSILRIQQVVRGDSAAYFCASSPPAGDTQYFGPGTRLTVL.

The V and J genes are TRBV11-2 and TRBJ2-1, with 9 nucleotides matching TRBD2. J gave up 4 bases and V 5 bases, and 3 bases lay outside the gene matches. Looked up from germline, CDR1 is SGHAT and CDR2 is FQNNGV. CDR3 length: 14 residues. The CDR3 nucleotides are TGTGCCAGCAGCGGAACTAGCGGGTACAATGAGCAGTTCTTC. Residues: CASSGTSGYNEQFF. Full variable domain (remainder filled in from reference TRBV11-2 and TRBJ2-1): EAGVAQSPRYKIIEKRQSVAFWCNPISGHATLYWYQQILGQGPKLLIQFQNNGVVDDSQLPKDRFSAERLKGVDSTLKIQPAKLEDSAVYLCASSGTSGYNEQFFGPGTRLTVL.

V and J are TRBV5-4 and TRBJ1-2; 10 bases align to TRBD1. V lost 0 bases, J lost 7 bases, and 6 bases stayed unmatched. Germline lookup yields CDR1 SGHNT and CDR2 YYREEE (reference sequence). The CDR3 is 15 residues long. CDR3 residues: CASSLDRQGAFGYTF. In nucleotides, the CDR3 is TGTGCCAGCAGCTTGGATCGACAGGGGGCCTTTGGCTACACCTTC.

V gene TRBV7-2 combines with J gene TRBJ1-6; 10 bases match TRBD1. The CDR3 sequence is 16 residues long. V lost 5 bases to trimming and J lost 10 bases; unmatched junction nucleotides: 11. Germline CDR1 reads SGHTA; CDR2 reads FQGNSA. CDR3 coding DNA: TGTGCCAGCAGCCCGCGGACAGGGGGGCCTGGATCACCCCTCCACTTT. Translation: CASSPRTGGPGSPLHF.

The genes are TRBV27 and TRBJ2-3, with 9 bases lining up with TRBD2. The CDR3 runs to 16 residues. Germline V lookup: CDR1 MNHEY, CDR2 SMNVEV (reference sequence). Trimming removed 4 bases from V and 5 bases from J; junction bases left unmatched: 10. As DNA, the CDR3 is TGTGCCAGCAGTTCCATAGCGGGAGTGTTTGAAGATACGCAGTATTTT. Encoded protein: CASSSIAGVFEDTQYF.

This clone appeared a few times. Other DNA sequences from this sample encode an identical CDR3 as well. The V call is TRBV5-6, the J call TRBJ1-1, with TRBD1 identical over 7 bases. The CDR3 runs to 14 residues. J lost 0 bases, V lost 2 bases, and 1 base had no gene match. The V gene's germline CDR1 is SGHDT and CDR2 YYEEEE. The CDR3 is CASSLQGMNTEAFF. The CDR3 region has the DNA TGTGCCAGCAGCTTACAGGGGATGAACACTGAAGCTTTCTTT.

The chain employs TRBV6-5 and TRBJ1-3, with D possibly TRBD1 on 6 matching bases. V lost 6 bases to trimming and J lost 2 bases, with 14 bases between them. The CDR3 extends over 15 amino acids. Looked up from germline, CDR1 is MNHEY and CDR2 is SVGAGI. The CDR3 region is CASSKARGAGNTIYF. For the CDR3, the DNA is TGTGCCAGCAGCAAAGCCAGGGGTGCTGGAAACACCATATATTTT.

Only a few counts were recorded for this clone. The J gene is TRBJ2-1, the V gene TRBV6-2 or TRBV6-3; 7 bases fit TRBD2. Looked up from germline, CDR1 is MNHEY and CDR2 is SVGEGT. The CDR3 is 14 residues long. The V segment lost 3 bases and the J segment 8 bases; nucleotides outside the gene matches: 7. CDR3 DNA: TGTGCCAGCAGTTATGGCGGGAGCGGGGATGAGCAGTTCTTC. Translated, it gives CASSYGGSGDEQFF.

V usage is TRBV2 and J usage is TRBJ2-1; 8 bases fit TRBD2. This CDR3 spans 14 amino acids. Germline V lookup: CDR1 SNHLY, CDR2 FYNNEI. The J segment lost 2 bases and the V segment lost 3 bases, leaving 0 bases of the junction unmatched. CDR3: CASSDGGAYNEQFF. The CDR3 bases are TGTGCCAGCAGTGACGGGGGGGCCTACAATGAGCAGTTCTTC.

The chain employs TRBV4-1 and TRBJ2-2, with 7 bases that match TRBD1. The trim removed 1 base at V and 4 bases at J, leaving 6 bases unmatched. Germline assignment: CDR1 MGHRA and CDR2 YSYEKL. The CDR3 sequence is 16 residues long. CDR3 DNA: TGCGCCAGCAGCCAAGGGGACAGTCTTCGCACCGGGGAGCTGTTTTTT. Its protein is CASSQGDSLRTGELFF.

The V gene is TRBV2, the J gene TRBJ2-7; 8 positions agree with TRBD2. Germline V gives CDR1 SNHLY, CDR2 FYNNEI. This CDR3 is built from 15 residues. V lost 4 bases to trimming and J lost 3 bases; unmatched junction nucleotides: 8. The CDR3 loop reads CASSGGTGGLYEQYF. CDR3 bases: TGTGCCAGCAGTGGCGGGACGGGGGGGCTCTACGAGCAGTACTTC.

This sequence joins TRBV5-5 and TRBJ1-3; D may be TRBD1 (6 bases). V lost 0 bases to trimming and J lost 3 bases, with 10 bases between them. The CDR3 covers 15 residues. CDR1 and CDR2 (germline): SGHKS, YYEKEE (reference sequence). CDR3 DNA: TGTGCCAGCAGCTTGGAGGCAGGGGATGGAAACACCATATATTTT. Encoded protein: CASSLEAGDGNTIYF.

V and J are TRBV12-5 and TRBJ2-5; 11 nucleotides align to TRBD2. CDR3 size: 16 residues. V shed 0 bases, J shed 1 base, and the junction held 1 base outside the gene matches. Germline CDR1 reads LGHNT; CDR2 reads FRNRAP. The CDR3 region has the DNA TGTGCTAGTGGTTTGGTACTAGCGGGAGCCCAAGAGACCCAGTACTTC. Translation gives CASGLVLAGAQETQYF.

The chain joins TRBV18 to TRBJ1-5; D is unclear. The CDR3 runs 12 residues. The germline gives CDR1 KGHSH, CDR2 LQKENI. Trimming left V 3 bases short and J 4 bases short, with 4 bases between. The CDR3 loop is CASSPPNQPQHF. DNA of the CDR3: TGTGCCAGCTCACCCCCTAATCAGCCCCAGCATTTT.

The gene calls are TRBV28 and TRBJ1-1; the D is unclear. The length of the CDR3 is 13 residues. The V gene's germline CDR1 is MDHEN and CDR2 SYDVKM. V lost 7 bases and J lost 7, with 16 bases in between. The CDR3 here is CASTEVPSYEAFF. The CDR3, as DNA: TGTGCCAGCACCGAAGTCCCCAGTTATGAAGCTTTCTTT.

This sequence joins TRBV19 and TRBJ1-1; tentative D call: TRBD1 (5 bases). This CDR3 has 14 residues. The ends were cut back, 2 bases at V and 0 bases at J, with 7 bases in the middle. The germline V gene has CDR1 LNHDA and CDR2 SQIVND (reference sequence). For the CDR3, the DNA is TGTGCCAGTAGTATACAGGGAATGAACACTGAAGCTTTCTTT. Translated, it gives CASSIQGMNTEAFF.

The genes are TRBV28 and TRBJ1-1, with 10 bases fitting TRBD1. CDR1 MDHEN and CDR2 SYDVKM come from the germline V gene. Trimming at V came to 11 bases and at J to 5 bases, leaving 11 bases not matched to a gene. The CDR3 totals 14 residues. The CDR3 DNA reads TGTGCCGGAAGACCCGGACAGGGGGGGACTGAAGCTTTCTTT. Its translation: CAGRPGQGGTEAFF. The full variable domain, its missing parts supplied by reference TRBV28 and TRBJ1-1, is DVKVTQSSRYLVKRTGEKVFLECVQDMDHENMFWYRQDPGLGLRLIYFSYDVKMKEKGDIPEGYSVSREKKERFSLILESASTNQTSMYLCAGRPGQGGTEAFFGQGTRLTVV.

The J gene is TRBJ1-1, the V gene TRBV6-1; D gene unclear. The CDR3 contains 16 residues. The germline V gene encodes CDR1 MNHNS and CDR2 SASEGT. The germline V and J ends were trimmed by 2 bases and 11 bases, with 24 bases remaining between them. Here the CDR3 reads CASSEWVDTLFVRAFF. The CDR3 coding sequence is TGTGCCAGCAGTGAATGGGTCGACACCCTATTCGTTCGGGCTTTCTTT.